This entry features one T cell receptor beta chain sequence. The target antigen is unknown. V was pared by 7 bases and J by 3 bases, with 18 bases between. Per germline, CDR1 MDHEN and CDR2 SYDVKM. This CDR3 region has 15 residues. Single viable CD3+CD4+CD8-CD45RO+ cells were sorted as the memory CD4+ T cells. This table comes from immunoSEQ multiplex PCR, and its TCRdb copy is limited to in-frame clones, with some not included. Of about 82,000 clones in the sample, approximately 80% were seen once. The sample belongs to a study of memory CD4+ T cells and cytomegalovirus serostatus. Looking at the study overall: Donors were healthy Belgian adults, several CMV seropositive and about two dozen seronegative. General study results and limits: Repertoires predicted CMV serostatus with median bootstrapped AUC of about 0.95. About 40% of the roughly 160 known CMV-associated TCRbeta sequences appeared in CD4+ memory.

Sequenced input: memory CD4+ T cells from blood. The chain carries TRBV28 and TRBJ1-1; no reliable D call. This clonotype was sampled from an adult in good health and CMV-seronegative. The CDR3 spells CASTARRKWDTEAFF. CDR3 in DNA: TGTGCCAGCACTGCCCGAAGGAAGTGGGACACTGAAGCTTTCTTT.